The sequence of this T cell receptor beta chain was determined in a study of early T cells in non-severe SARS-CoV-2 infection. From the 5' RACE reads, TCRdb called clonotypes with MiXCR, one entry per CDR3 protein. The sample lists roughly 66,000 distinct CDR3 sequences, approximately 9% occurring once. This CDR3 region has 14 residues. Germline V CDR1 and CDR2: MNHNS, SASEGT. Trimming removed 7 bases at V and 8 bases at J, with 18 bases between. This clonotype was recorded a few times. The sequencing input was whole blood. V and J are TRBV6-1 and TRBJ2-1; D might be TRBD2 (6 bases). The clonotype originates from an adult who was a healthcare worker with PCR-confirmed SARS-CoV-2 infection or an uninfected control (not recorded which). The CDR3 DNA reads as TGTGCCAGCAACGGGCTCTACCGCGGGGATGAGCAGTTCTTC. Amino acids: CASNGLYRGDEQFF.